These 8 T cell receptor beta chains were all obtained from the same sample, sequenced in a study of T cell repertoires and HLA-DP antigens. Method: immunoSEQ multiplex PCR; TCRdb's copy keeps in-frame clones and lacks some. The table has more than 90,000 clones, roughly 92% seen once. No antigen has been identified for these receptors. Sequenced: CD4+ T cells from PBMCs. Receptors were obtained from a woman between 18 and 29 years old in good health and CMV-seronegative.

This clone was counted once. The J gene is TRBJ2-5, the V gene TRBV2; TRBD2 is a possible D gene (5 bases). CDR1 is SNHLY, CDR2 FYNNEI, per germline. V shed 11 bases and J shed 4 bases, with 17 bases lying between them. The CDR3 is made up of 13 amino acids. DNA for the CDR3: TGTGCCTACGGCAGAGGGTTCGGAGAGACCCAGTACTTC. Its protein product is CAYGRGFGETQYF.

The chain's CDR3 is CASSLEAGKNYGYTF. The CDR3 nucleotides are TGTGCCAGCAGCTTAGAGGCGGGGAAAAACTATGGCTACACCTTC. The gene calls are TRBV11-1 and TRBJ1-2; D not certain. The CDR3 contains 15 residues. Trimming removed 1 base at V and 2 bases at J, with 11 bases between. The V gene's germline CDR1 is SGHAT and CDR2 FQDESV (reference sequence).

The genes are TRBV28 and TRBJ2-1; TRBD2 matches 12 bases. There are 15 residues in the CDR3. From germline, CDR1 is MDHEN and CDR2 SYDVKM. V trimming: 6 bases; J trimming: 8 bases; junction bases outside the gene matches: 8. DNA for the CDR3: TGTGCCAGCAGAGGGAAACTAGCGGGGGGTTATGAGCAGTTCTTC. It specifies CASRGKLAGGYEQFF.

This clone appeared a few times. V and J are TRBV10-3 and TRBJ1-1; 7 bases match TRBD1. Trimming removed 11 bases from V and 1 base from J; junction bases left unmatched: 7. The CDR3 has 13 amino acids. Germline CDR1 reads ENHRY; CDR2 reads SYGVKD. The CDR3 loop is CALQGQPNTEAFF. The CDR3 DNA sequence: TGTGCCCTGCAGGGACAGCCGAACACTGAAGCTTTCTTT.

The chain uses TRBV9 and TRBJ2-1; no firm D call. Germline CDR1 SGDLS, CDR2 YYNGEE. The CDR3 spans 13 residues. Trimming left V 0 bases short and J 10 bases short, with 11 bases between. The CDR3 sequence is CASSVGPLGEQFF. The DNA of the CDR3 is TGTGCCAGCAGCGTAGGACCCTTGGGCGAGCAGTTCTTC.

The chain couples TRBV7-3 to TRBJ2-2; no definite D call. Germline CDR1 reads SGHTA; CDR2 reads FQGTGA. The CDR3 sequence is 14 residues long. Trimming pared 3 bases from V and 4 bases from J, leaving 9 bases between. CDR3 bases: TGTGCCAGCAGCTTGGCAGGCAGCACCGGGGAGCTGTTTTTT. As protein: CASSLAGSTGELFF.

This chain links TRBV10-3 with TRBJ2-7, with unresolved D. The CDR3 runs 12 residues. Per the germline V gene, CDR1 is ENHRY and CDR2 is SYGVKD. The V end was cut by 2 bases, the J end by 0 bases, with 2 bases between. This CDR3 is CAISEGSYEQYF. The CDR3 DNA reads as TGTGCCATCAGTGAGGGCTCCTACGAGCAGTACTTC.

V and J are TRBV5-1 and TRBJ2-1, with 9 positions matching TRBD2. Per germline, CDR1 SGHRS and CDR2 YFSETQ. V lost 10 bases, J lost 9 bases, and 17 bases stayed unmatched. CDR3 length: 15 amino acids. In nucleotides, the CDR3 is TGCGCCTCACACCCCGTAGCGGGAGTGGCTCTTGAGCAGTTCTTC. Protein sequence: CASHPVAGVALEQFF.